A selection of T cell receptor beta chains follows, all from one sample in a study of CD8 T cells in ankylosing spondylitis. TCRdb processed the 5' RACE reads anew with MiXCR; each CDR3 protein has one entry. Among some 350,000 distinct CDR3 sequences listed, roughly 14% were seen once. The sequenced sample consisted of blood, either unsorted or a sorted T cell fraction (not recorded which). The receptor set was obtained from a male donor with ankylosing spondylitis or in good health (not recorded which). Both conserved end residues are part of each CDR3. D genes are given only for firm matches. Expanded clones are given a class, and other clones once, few, many or no size at all.

DNA | CDR3 | size | J | V | D
TGTGCCAGCAGCTTAGATGGGGCAGGGCGAGATACGCAGTATTTT | CASSLDGAGRDTQYF | few | TRBJ2-3 | TRBV11-2 | -
TGCGCCAGCAGCCAGGCGGGGACTAGCAGCTCCACCGGGGAGCTGTTTTTT | CASSQAGTSSSTGELFF | few | TRBJ2-2 | TRBV5-1 | TRBD2
TGTGCCAGCAGCCCCCGGGACTACGAGAACACTGAAGCTTTCTTT | CASSPRDYENTEAFF | few | TRBJ1-1 | TRBV3-1 | -
TGTGCCAGCAGTTCCGGGGTCCCGGGAAGTGAGCAGTTCTTC | CASSSGVPGSEQFF | - | TRBJ2-1 | TRBV12-3/TRBV12-4 | -
TGCAGTGCTAGAGATGGAGGGCAGCAAGAGACCCAGTACTTC | CSARDGGQQETQYF | - | TRBJ2-5 | TRBV20-1 | -
TGTGCCAGCAGCGCAAGACAGGCAGTTAATGAAAAACTGTTTTTT | CASSARQAVNEKLFF | - | TRBJ1-4 | TRBV11-2 | -
TGCAGTGCTAGACTCGTGGAGACCCAGTACTTC | CSARLVETQYF | few | TRBJ2-5 | TRBV20-1 | -
TGTGCCATCAGTGAAGGCGGCACAGATACGCAGTATTTT | CAISEGGTDTQYF | - | TRBJ2-3 | TRBV10-3 | -
TGTGCCACCAGTGGAACAGGGGAAGATGGCTACACCTTC | CATSGTGEDGYTF | few | TRBJ1-2 | TRBV24-1 | TRBD1
TGCGCCAGCAGTGAGGGACAGGGGATCGGAGATACGCAGTATTTT | CASSEGQGIGDTQYF | few | TRBJ2-3 | TRBV10-2 | TRBD1
TGCGCCAGCAGCTTAATACCGGGACAGGGAGTTGGCTACACCTTC | CASSLIPGQGVGYTF | few | TRBJ1-2 | TRBV5-1 | TRBD1
TGTGCCAGCAGGACAGGGGGCCCGCAGTATTTT | CASRTGGPQYF | few | TRBJ2-3 | TRBV6-2/TRBV6-3 | TRBD1
TGCGCCAGCAGTTCTCACCCGTACAATGAGCAGTTCTTC | CASSSHPYNEQFF | - | TRBJ2-1 | TRBV5-1 | -
TGTGCCAGCAGTTTTCAGGGCCCCGGTCAAGAGACCCAGTACTTC | CASSFQGPGQETQYF | many | TRBJ2-5 | TRBV28 | -
TGTGCCAGCAGTCCACCCTCGGGGCGCTCCAGGACCTACGAGCAGTACTTC | CASSPPSGRSRTYEQYF | - | TRBJ2-7 | TRBV12-3/TRBV12-4 | -
TGCGCCAGCAGTCCGATAGCGGGACTTAGCACAGATACGCAGTATTTT | CASSPIAGLSTDTQYF | few | TRBJ2-3 | TRBV10-2 | TRBD2
TGCAGTGCTAGAGATCCCCAGTTGAACACTGAAGCTTTCTTT | CSARDPQLNTEAFF | - | TRBJ1-1 | TRBV20-1 | -
TGTGCCAGCAGCAGGACCTCTACCACAGATACGCAGTATTTT | CASSRTSTTDTQYF | many | TRBJ2-3 | TRBV5-5 | -
TGTGCTAGTGGTCTTCAGCGGGGGGCACACAATGAGCAGTTCTTC | CASGLQRGAHNEQFF | - | TRBJ2-1 | TRBV12-5 | TRBD2
TGCAGTGCTACGGGAAGGGGTGATTCACCCCTCCACTTT | CSATGRGDSPLHF | - | TRBJ1-6 | TRBV20-1 | -
TGTGCCAGCAGCTTAGGAGGGGTTGATAATGAAAAACTGTTTTTT | CASSLGGVDNEKLFF | - | TRBJ1-4 | TRBV7-9 | -
TGTGCCAGCAGCCACCCCCGGGCCTCCGGGGAGCAGTACTTC | CASSHPRASGEQYF | - | TRBJ2-7 | TRBV3-1 | -
TGTGCCAGCAGCGGGGGACAGGGGGATCCCATACCGCTCTCCTACGAGCAGTACTTC | CASSGGQGDPIPLSYEQYF | - | TRBJ2-7 | TRBV21-1 | -
TGCGCCAGCAGCCAAGGAACAGGGGGCCCCTACGAGCAGTACTTC | CASSQGTGGPYEQYF | few | TRBJ2-7 | TRBV4-1 | TRBD1
TGTGCCAGCAGCCTACACGGGATCGGGGAGACCCAGTACTTC | CASSLHGIGETQYF | few | TRBJ2-5 | TRBV3-1 | -
TGCAGTGCGAACGACAGGGAAGATCAGCCCCAGCATTTT | CSANDREDQPQHF | few | TRBJ1-5 | TRBV20-1 | TRBD1
TGTGCCAGCAGCCGAGCTCCCGGGGCCTCCTACGAGCAGTACTTC | CASSRAPGASYEQYF | few | TRBJ2-7 | TRBV4-2 | -
TGTGCCAGCAGTGAAGAAGCGGGAGGCACAGATACGCAGTATTTT | CASSEEAGGTDTQYF | many | TRBJ2-3 | TRBV6-1 | TRBD2
TGCAGCGTGGGGGACTTAGAGGACATTCAGTACTTC | CSVGDLEDIQYF | many | TRBJ2-4 | TRBV29-1 | -